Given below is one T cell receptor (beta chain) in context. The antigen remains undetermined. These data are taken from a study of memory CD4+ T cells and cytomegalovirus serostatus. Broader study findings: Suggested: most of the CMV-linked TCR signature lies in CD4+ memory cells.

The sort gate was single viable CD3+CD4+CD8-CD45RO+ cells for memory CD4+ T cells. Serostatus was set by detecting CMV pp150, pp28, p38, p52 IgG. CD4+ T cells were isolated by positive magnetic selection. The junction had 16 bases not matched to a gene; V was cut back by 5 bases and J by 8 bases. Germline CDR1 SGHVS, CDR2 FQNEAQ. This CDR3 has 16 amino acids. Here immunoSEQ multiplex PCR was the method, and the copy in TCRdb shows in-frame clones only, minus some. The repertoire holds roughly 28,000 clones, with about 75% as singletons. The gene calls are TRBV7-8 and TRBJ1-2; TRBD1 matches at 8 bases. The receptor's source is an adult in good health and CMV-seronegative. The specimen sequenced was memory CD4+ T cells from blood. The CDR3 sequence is CASSPPLGQGVRGYTF. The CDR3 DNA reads TGTGCCAGCAGCCCACCCCTTGGACAGGGAGTAAGAGGCTACACCTTC.